The 24 T cell receptor beta chains listed next were all sequenced from one sample in a study of shared clonotypes between healthy human individuals. This table comes from immunoSEQ multiplex PCR, and its TCRdb copy is limited to in-frame clones, with some not included. Among 2,500,000 or so clones listed, roughly 90% were seen once. The specimen was naive CD4+ T cells from PBMCs. As for subset: CD45RA+ positively selected. The receptors stem from a man younger than 35 in good health. Some clones in this sample may be carry-over from other donors' samples.

This chain links TRBV27 with TRBJ2-3, with a possible D match to TRBD1 (6 bases). Germline assignment: CDR1 MNHEY and CDR2 SMNVEV (reference sequence). The CDR3 has 15 amino acids. V was cut by 5 bases and J by 1 base, with 13 bases left in between. The CDR3 protein is CASSTRQDRTDTQYF. The DNA of the CDR3 is TGTGCCAGCAGTACCAGACAGGATCGCACAGATACGCAGTATTTT.

A word on this clone: Other DNA sequences in the sample encode the same CDR3. The chain is built from TRBV9 and TRBJ2-5; D may be TRBD2 (6 bases). The germline gives CDR1 SGDLS, CDR2 YYNGEE. Trimming took 0 bases from V and 4 from J, leaving 7 bases between them. CDR3 length: 13 residues. CDR3 residues: CASSVGRGETQYF. In nucleotides, the CDR3 is TGTGCCAGCAGCGTAGGGAGGGGAGAGACCCAGTACTTC.

The chain carries TRBV7-2 and TRBJ1-2; the D is unclear. The germline V gene encodes CDR1 SGHTA and CDR2 FQGNSA. The V end lost 5 bases, the J end lost 0 bases, and 19 bases lay between the germline ends. This CDR3 has 17 amino acids. CDR3 region: CASSPNLAVSSNYGYTF. CDR3 DNA: TGTGCCAGCAGCCCCAACCTTGCGGTCTCGTCTAACTATGGCTACACCTTC.

The chain links TRBV6-5 to TRBJ2-1, with D maybe TRBD2 (6 bases). The CDR3 loop spans 15 amino acids. CDR1 is MNHEY and CDR2 is SVGAGI in the germline V gene. With 5 bases removed from V and 9 bases from J, the gap between germline ends came to 20 bases. The CDR3, as DNA: TGTGCCAGCAGTCGTTCGGGACTTCCCCCGGGTGAGCAGTTCTTC. This codes for CASSRSGLPPGEQFF.

This clone came up once. The rearrangement links TRBV5-1 to TRBJ1-3, with TRBD1 as a possible D gene (5 bases). Trimming left V 1 base short and J 0 bases short, with 11 bases between. CDR3 length: 16 amino acids. The germline V gene encodes CDR1 SGHRS and CDR2 YFSETQ. CDR3: CASSLQGMGSGNTIYF. The CDR3 nucleotides are TGCGCCAGCAGCTTGCAGGGAATGGGCTCTGGAAACACCATATATTTT.

The chain joins TRBV18 to TRBJ2-7, with D possibly being TRBD1 (7 bases). The germline gives CDR1 KGHSH, CDR2 LQKENI. The CDR3 is 15 residues long. V lost 2 bases and J 4 bases, leaving 15 bases between the germline ends. This chain's CDR3 is CASSPGGTALYEQYF. CDR3 sequence (DNA): TGTGCCAGCTCACCAGGGGGGACAGCACTATACGAGCAGTACTTC.

The chain is built from TRBV28 and TRBJ1-4; 8 bases line up with TRBD1. This CDR3 contains 15 residues. Germline V CDR1 and CDR2: MDHEN, SYDVKM. Losses at the gene ends were 6 bases for V and 8 bases for J; bases not matched to a gene: 11. CDR3 residues: CASSIPGQVGEKLFF. In nucleotides, the CDR3 is TGTGCCAGCAGCATTCCGGGACAGGTCGGGGAAAAACTGTTTTTT.

V is TRBV19 and J is TRBJ1-1; 8 bases fit TRBD1. Trimming at V came to 5 bases and at J to 11 bases, leaving 10 bases not matched to a gene. The CDR3 has 13 residues. The germline CDR1 and CDR2 sequences are LNHDA and SQIVND (reference sequence). CDR3 nucleotide sequence: TGTGCCAGTAGTCCCCGGACAGGGTTAGGGGCTTTCTTT. Amino acids: CASSPRTGLGAFF.

The CDR3 here is CASSLGVAGTTDTQYF. The CDR3 coding sequence is TGTGCCAGCAGCTTAGGCGTAGCGGGAACCACAGATACGCAGTATTTT. J is TRBJ2-3 and V is TRBV11-2; TRBD2 aligns across 8 bases. V lost 1 base, J lost 2 bases, and 5 bases stayed unmatched. CDR1 and CDR2 from the germline V gene are SGHAT and FQNNGV. This CDR3 comprises 16 residues.

This chain uses TRBV5-4 with TRBJ2-3, with unresolved D. V was cut by 1 base and J by 4 bases, with 4 bases left in between. CDR1 and CDR2 from the germline V gene are SGHNT and YYREEE (reference sequence). CDR3 size: 12 residues. CDR3 amino acids: CASSLYPDTQYF. The CDR3 region has the DNA TGTGCCAGCAGCTTGTATCCAGATACGCAGTATTTT.

The J gene is TRBJ2-1, the V gene TRBV28, with D possibly being TRBD1 or TRBD2 (5 bases each). V gave up 2 bases and J gave up 10 bases, with 12 bases separating them. CDR3 size: 13 residues. Per the germline V gene, CDR1 is MDHEN and CDR2 is SYDVKM. CDR3 sequence: CASSLTGGPEQFF. The CDR3 DNA sequence: TGTGCCAGCAGTTTAACTGGGGGACCCGAGCAGTTCTTC.

The chain carries TRBV5-4 and TRBJ2-2; 9 nucleotides agree with TRBD2. The ends lost 3 bases at V and 3 bases at J; junction bases unmatched: 6. The CDR3 has 16 residues. In germline, CDR1 is SGHNT, CDR2 YYREEE (reference sequence). CDR3 protein: CASSSRGGRDTGELFF. The CDR3 DNA is TGTGCCAGCAGCTCACGCGGCGGGAGGGACACCGGGGAGCTGTTTTTT. The variable domain in full, with the rest retrieved from reference TRBV5-4 and TRBJ2-2, is ETGVTQSPTHLIKTRGQQVTLRCSSQSGHNTVSWYQQALGQGPQFIFQYYREEENGRGNFPPRFSGLQFPNYSSELNVNALELDDSALYLCASSSRGGRDTGELFFGEGSRLTVL.

The rearrangement links TRBV5-4 to TRBJ1-2, with 7 positions matching TRBD1. Germline CDR1 and CDR2: SGHNT and YYREEE (reference sequence). CDR3 size: 15 residues. The V gene end was trimmed by 5 bases and the J gene end by 1 base; junction bases not matched to a gene: 8. CDR3 nucleotides: TGTGCCAGCAGACCCGGGACAGCAATTAACTATGGCTACACCTTC. Its translation: CASRPGTAINYGYTF.

This chain uses TRBV14 with TRBJ2-7, with 7 bases that match TRBD1. This CDR3 has 17 residues. J gave up 3 bases and V 0 bases, and 11 bases lay outside the gene matches. Germline CDR1 and CDR2: SGHDN and FVKESK. CDR3 nucleotide sequence: TGTGCCAGCAGCCAAGAGTACGGGACAGACATCGGCTACGAGCAGTACTTC. As protein: CASSQEYGTDIGYEQYF. The whole variable domain, filled in from reference TRBV14 and TRBJ2-7, reads EAGVTQFPSHSVIEKGQTVTLRCDPISGHDNLYWYRRVMGKEIKFLLHFVKESKQDESGMPNNRFLAERTGGTYSTLKVQPAELEDSGVYFCASSQEYGTDIGYEQYFGPGTRLTVT.

V usage is TRBV7-2 and J usage is TRBJ2-3, with D perhaps TRBD1 (6 bases). Germline CDR1 reads SGHTA; CDR2 reads FQGNSA. The CDR3 has 13 residues. The V and J ends lost 5 bases and 6 bases respectively, with 12 bases between them. The CDR3: CASSTTGGDTQYF. CDR3 nucleotides: TGTGCCAGCAGCACGACAGGTGGGGATACGCAGTATTTT.

V and J are TRBV5-1 and TRBJ1-1; D is unclear. CDR1 and CDR2 (germline): SGHRS, YFSETQ. The CDR3 sequence is 14 residues long. V was shortened by 6 bases and J by 1 base, with 13 bases between the two germline ends. CDR3 nucleotides: TGCGCCAGCACCATGAGCGGCCAGAACACTGAAGCTTTCTTT. It yields the protein CASTMSGQNTEAFF.

This clone is a singleton in its sample. The chain's CDR3 is CASSLHQGTDTQYF. CDR3 DNA sequence: TGTGCCAGCAGCTTACACCAGGGAACAGATACGCAGTATTTT. J is TRBJ2-3 and V is TRBV7-3, with D possibly matching TRBD1 (5 bases). CDR1 and CDR2 from the germline V gene are SGHTA and FQGTGA. The V gene lost 2 bases and the J gene lost 3 bases, with 9 bases spanning the gap. The CDR3 sequence is 14 residues long.

V usage is TRBV7-8 and J usage is TRBJ1-2; D is undetermined. The V gene lost 6 bases and the J gene lost 8 bases, with 19 bases spanning the gap. Germline V gene lookup returns CDR1 SGHVS and CDR2 FQNEAQ. This CDR3 spans 14 amino acids. CDR3 nucleotides: TGTGCCAGCAGTCCTAGAGACCGGGATAGGGGCTACACCTTC. It translates to CASSPRDRDRGYTF.

The chain recombines TRBV6-6 with TRBJ2-7; possibly TRBD1 for D (6 bases). The CDR3 contains 13 residues. Germline CDR1 and CDR2: MNHNY and SVGAGI (reference sequence). V was cut by 2 bases and J by 5 bases, with 10 bases left in between. CDR3 sequence (DNA): TGTGCCAGCAGTTACGCCAGGGGCGACGAGCAGTACTTC. This translates into CASSYARGDEQYF.

This chain links TRBV7-9 with TRBJ1-1, with no clear D. The CDR3 runs to 15 residues. V was clipped by 2 bases and J by 2 bases, with 12 bases between them. The V gene's germline CDR1 is SEHNR and CDR2 FQNEAQ (reference sequence). CDR3 sequence: CASSLYRTPNTEAFF. For the CDR3, the DNA is TGTGCCAGCAGCTTATATCGGACGCCCAACACTGAAGCTTTCTTT.

The chain links TRBV7-2 to TRBJ2-3; TRBD2 matches at 9 bases. Trimming at V came to 0 bases and at J to 2 bases, leaving 6 bases not matched to a gene. CDR1 and CDR2 from the germline V gene are SGHTA and FQGNSA. The CDR3 consists of 17 residues. The CDR3 nucleotides read TGTGCCAGCAGCTTAGCCCCTCTAGCGGGAACCACAGATACGCAGTATTTT. This sequence encodes CASSLAPLAGTTDTQYF.

This clone was detected once. The V and J genes are TRBV7-2 and TRBJ1-1; D unclear. The ends were cut back, 7 bases at V and 0 bases at J, with 18 bases in the middle. This CDR3 spans 16 amino acids. Looked up from germline, CDR1 is SGHTA and CDR2 is FQGNSA. Here the CDR3 reads CASKRRTGGLNTEAFF. CDR3 DNA sequence: TGTGCCAGCAAACGCCGGACGGGAGGGCTGAACACTGAAGCTTTCTTT.

Details on this clone: Other DNA sequences in this sample translate to the same CDR3. This chain links TRBV5-6 with TRBJ1-2; D is uncertain. Germline loops: CDR1 SGHDT, CDR2 YYEEEE. The CDR3 loop spans 13 amino acids. With 0 bases removed from V and 4 bases from J, the gap between germline ends came to 7 bases. CDR3: CASSLGGVYGYTF. The CDR3 DNA follows: TGTGCCAGCAGCTTGGGAGGCGTCTATGGCTACACCTTC.

The chain combines TRBV9 with TRBJ1-3; D is possibly TRBD1 (5 bases). The CDR3 loop spans 15 amino acids. The V and J ends lost 3 bases and 8 bases respectively, with 18 bases between them. Germline V gene sequence: CDR1 SGDLS, CDR2 YYNGEE. CDR3 residues: CASSGGPGRAYTIYF. The CDR3 DNA follows: TGTGCCAGCAGCGGGGGCCCGGGTCGGGCGTACACCATATATTTT.